This paragraph reports one T cell receptor (beta chain). Assay: immunoSEQ multiplex PCR; the TCRdb copy retains only in-frame clones and omits some. The table shows roughly 200,000 clones, with 80% to 90% occurring only once. This CDR3 contains 16 residues. Germline assignment: CDR1 GTSNPN and CDR2 SVGIG (reference sequence). V was clipped by 0 bases and J by 7 bases, with 18 bases between them. This sample is drawn from a study of blood T cell repertoires in COVID-19. The source material was peripheral blood. This clonotype originated in a human donor in a cohort sampled during active COVID-19. The V call is TRBV30, the J call TRBJ2-2, with D maybe TRBD2 (7 bases). The CDR3 bases are TGTGCCTGGAGTGTAGGGGGGAGGGCGAGGGTCGGGGAGCTGTTTTTT. Protein: CAWSVGGRARVGELFF.